The present entry profiles one TCR beta chain with its context. Its target is not known. Random hexamers primed reverse transcription of 0.5 to 1 ug RNA. Amplification of TCR beta CDR3 used immunoSEQ multiplex PCR across 54 Vbeta and 13 Jbeta. TCRdb analysed the immunoSEQ multiplex PCR reads with MiXCR anew, one entry per CDR3 protein. The sample lists 150,000 to 200,000 distinct CDR3 sequences, around 90% seen once, with roughly 0.087% in the top ten. The source of the sample is a study of CD8 T cells in Susac syndrome. Overall study context: Patients with Susac syndrome were therapy-naive, on corticosteroids, or on intravenous immunoglobulin alone at the time that blood was drawn. Study findings and constraints: The study's TCR sequencing and HLA analysis covered a relatively small number of individuals, and the study acknowledged this.

Germline V lookup: CDR1 MDHEN, CDR2 SYDVKM. V dropped 7 bases and J dropped 2; count of bases not matched to a gene: 13. The CDR3 spans 16 residues. Patients with Susac syndrome met diagnostic criteria defined recently for definite or probable disease. Sequencing was performed on CD4+ T cells from PBMCs. V gene TRBV28 combines with J gene TRBJ1-2; TRBD1 aligns across 7 bases. This sequence originates from a human donor with Susac syndrome. In DNA, the CDR3 is TGTGCCAGCACCTTACCCGGGACAGCCTTAAACTATGGCTACACCTTC. Translated: CASTLPGTALNYGYTF.